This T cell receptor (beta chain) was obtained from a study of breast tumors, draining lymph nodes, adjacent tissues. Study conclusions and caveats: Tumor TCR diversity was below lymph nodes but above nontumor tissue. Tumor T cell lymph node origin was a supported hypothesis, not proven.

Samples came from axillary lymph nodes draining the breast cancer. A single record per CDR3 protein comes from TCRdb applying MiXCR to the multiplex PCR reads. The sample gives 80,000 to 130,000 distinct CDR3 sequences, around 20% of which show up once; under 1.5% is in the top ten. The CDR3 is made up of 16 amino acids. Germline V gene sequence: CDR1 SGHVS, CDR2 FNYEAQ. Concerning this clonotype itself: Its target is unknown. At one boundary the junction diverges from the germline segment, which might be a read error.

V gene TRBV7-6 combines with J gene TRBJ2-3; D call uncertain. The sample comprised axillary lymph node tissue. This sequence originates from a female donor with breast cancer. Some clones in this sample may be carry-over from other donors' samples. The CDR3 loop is CASSYIGGRSTDTQYF. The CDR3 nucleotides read TGTGCCAGCAGCTATATAGGCGGACGTAGCACGGATACGCAGTATTTT.